This T cell receptor beta chain is drawn from a study of blood T cell repertoires in COVID-19. Study in general: PBMCs, B-cell-depleted T cells, or T cells provided the cDNA or gDNA that made up the material.

Assay used: immunoSEQ multiplex PCR; TCRdb lists only in-frame clones, some missing. The data show around 450,000 clones, 80% to 95% seen once. All enrollees were roughly 18 to 100 years old and from approximately 25 US areas. Recovered participants had two consecutive negative NP/OP PCR tests, healthcare professional clearance, or symptom resolution. This CDR3 spans 17 amino acids. Germline CDR1 SGHVS, CDR2 FQNEAQ. With 5 bases clipped from V and 8 bases from J, the junction kept 18 bases outside the gene matches. V usage is TRBV7-8 and J usage is TRBJ1-2, with TRBD1 matching 9 bases. The sequenced material came from PBMCs or T cells enriched from blood (not recorded which). The clonotype comes from a man between 18 and 29 years old who had recovered from COVID-19. The chain's CDR3 is CASSAGKSTGQGEGYTF. CDR3 coding DNA: TGTGCCAGCAGCGCGGGCAAGTCTACGGGACAGGGAGAAGGCTACACCTTC.